A selection of T cell receptor beta chains follows, all from one sample in a study of cytomegalovirus exposure and HLA in healthy donors. Assay used: immunoSEQ multiplex PCR; TCRdb lists only in-frame clones, some missing. The data show around 130,000 clones, roughly four fifths seen once. Source material: PBMCs. Every receptor here comes from a man aged 35-49 years in good health and CMV-seronegative. CDR3s include the opening cysteine and the closing phenylalanine or tryptophan. A D gene is named only where the DNA matches it firmly. Not every row has a clone size; where given, it reads once, few, many or a size class.

j_call: TRBJ2-1
clone_size: once
v_call: TRBV11-3
d_call: -
cdr3_aa: CASSLVQGGEQFF
cdr3_nt: TGTGCCAGCAGCTTAGTCCAAGGGGGTGAGCAGTTCTTC

j_call: TRBJ2-1
clone_size: -
v_call: TRBV2
d_call: -
cdr3_aa: CASSEGPGTSRPFF
cdr3_nt: TGTGCCAGCAGTGAGGGGCCGGGGACAAGCCGTCCTTTCTTC

j_call: TRBJ1-2
clone_size: -
v_call: TRBV7-9
d_call: -
cdr3_aa: CASSLARAYGYTF
cdr3_nt: TGTGCCAGCAGCTTAGCCAGGGCCTATGGCTACACCTTC

j_call: TRBJ2-1
clone_size: -
v_call: TRBV5-4
d_call: TRBD1
cdr3_aa: CASSPGQVGYNEQFF
cdr3_nt: TGTGCCAGCAGCCCGGGACAGGTTGGCTACAATGAGCAGTTCTTC

j_call: TRBJ1-4
clone_size: -
v_call: TRBV7-8
d_call: TRBD1
cdr3_aa: CASSPRQGWGEKLFF
cdr3_nt: TGTGCCAGCAGCCCCCGACAGGGTTGGGGTGAAAAACTGTTTTTT

j_call: TRBJ1-1
clone_size: -
v_call: TRBV30
d_call: TRBD1
cdr3_aa: CAWIQTGAIQAFF
cdr3_nt: TGTGCCTGGATTCAGACAGGGGCGATACAAGCTTTCTTT

j_call: TRBJ1-3
clone_size: -
v_call: TRBV18
d_call: TRBD1
cdr3_aa: CASSGQADSGNTIYF
cdr3_nt: TGTGCCAGCTCCGGACAGGCTGACTCTGGAAACACCATATATTTT

j_call: TRBJ2-5
clone_size: -
v_call: TRBV9
d_call: TRBD2
cdr3_aa: CASSVIGLAGGETQYF
cdr3_nt: TGTGCCAGCAGCGTAATTGGACTAGCGGGAGGTGAGACCCAGTACTTC

j_call: TRBJ1-2
clone_size: -
v_call: TRBV7-2
d_call: TRBD1
cdr3_aa: CATSDRAYGYTF
cdr3_nt: TGTGCCACTTCGGACAGGGCCTATGGCTACACCTTC

j_call: TRBJ2-5
clone_size: -
v_call: TRBV20-1
d_call: -
cdr3_aa: CSARLQETQYF
cdr3_nt: TGCAGTGCTAGACTCCAAGAGACCCAGTACTTC

j_call: TRBJ2-3
clone_size: -
v_call: TRBV7-2
d_call: -
cdr3_aa: CASSLDFLDTQYF
cdr3_nt: TGTGCCAGCAGCTTAGATTTCTTGGATACGCAGTATTTT

j_call: TRBJ2-7
clone_size: -
v_call: TRBV11-3
d_call: -
cdr3_aa: CASSPGSSSSYEQYF
cdr3_nt: TGTGCCAGCAGCCCGGGGTCCTCATCGTCCTACGAGCAGTACTTC

j_call: TRBJ2-3
clone_size: -
v_call: TRBV11-2
d_call: TRBD2
cdr3_aa: CASSLDLGGGGKDTQYF
cdr3_nt: TGTGCCAGCAGCTTAGATTTGGGCGGGGGGGGTAAAGATACGCAGTATTTT

j_call: TRBJ2-2
clone_size: -
v_call: TRBV6-5
d_call: -
cdr3_aa: CASSYPGNSRTGELFF
cdr3_nt: TGTGCCAGCAGTTACCCCGGGAACAGTAGGACCGGGGAGCTGTTTTTT

j_call: TRBJ1-1
clone_size: few
v_call: TRBV4-3
d_call: -
cdr3_aa: CASSQDTTTEAFF
cdr3_nt: TGCGCCAGCAGCCAAGATACGACGACAGAAGCTTTCTTT

j_call: TRBJ1-5
clone_size: -
v_call: TRBV2
d_call: -
cdr3_aa: CASKDDGGARAQRF
cdr3_nt: TGTGCCAGCAAGGACGATGGGGGCGCAAGGGCCCAACGTTTT

j_call: TRBJ1-3
clone_size: -
v_call: TRBV7-6
d_call: TRBD1
cdr3_aa: CASSPGTVGNTIYF
cdr3_nt: TGTGCCAGCAGCCCCGGGACAGTAGGAAACACCATATATTTT

j_call: TRBJ1-2
clone_size: -
v_call: TRBV20-1
d_call: -
cdr3_aa: CSASSNYGYTF
cdr3_nt: TGCAGTGCTAGCAGTAACTATGGCTACACCTTC